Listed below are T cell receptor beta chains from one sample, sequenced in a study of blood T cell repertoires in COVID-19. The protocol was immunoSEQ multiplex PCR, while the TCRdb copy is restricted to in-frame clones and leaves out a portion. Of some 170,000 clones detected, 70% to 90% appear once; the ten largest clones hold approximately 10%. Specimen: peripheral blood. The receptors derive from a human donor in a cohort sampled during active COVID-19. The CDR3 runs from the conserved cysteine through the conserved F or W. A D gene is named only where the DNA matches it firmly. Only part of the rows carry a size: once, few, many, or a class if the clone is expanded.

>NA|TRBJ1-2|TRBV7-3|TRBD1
CASSPRQGADGYTF
TGTGCCAGCAGTCCCAGACAGGGGGCTGATGGCTACACCTTC
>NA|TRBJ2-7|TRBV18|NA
CASSSSHEQYF
TGTGCCAGCTCGTCTTCTCACGAGCAGTACTTC
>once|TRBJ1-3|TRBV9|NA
CASSVHSSGTLSGNTIYF
TGTGCCAGCAGCGTACATTCATCCGGGACACTCTCTGGAAACACCATATATTTT
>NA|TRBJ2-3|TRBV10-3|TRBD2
CAIRSSGGTTDTQYF
TGTGCCATCCGGTCTAGCGGGGGAACCACAGATACGCAGTATTTT
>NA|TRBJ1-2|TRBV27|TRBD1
CASSNFPGQYGYTF
TGTGCCAGCAGCAACTTTCCGGGACAGTATGGCTACACCTTC
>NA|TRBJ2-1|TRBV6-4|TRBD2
CASSPRAGGSYNEQFF
TGTGCCAGCAGTCCCCGGGCGGGGGGCTCCTACAATGAGCAGTTCTTC
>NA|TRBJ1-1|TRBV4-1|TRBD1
CASSQDHQGAEGNTEAFF
TGCGCCAGCAGCCAAGACCACCAGGGGGCGGAGGGGAACACTGAAGCTTTCTTT
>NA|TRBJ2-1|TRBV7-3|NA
CASSWGEGTTPFF
NA
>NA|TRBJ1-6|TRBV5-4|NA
CASSLTGLYNSPLHF
TGTGCCAGCAGCCTTACAGGGCTTTATAATTCACCCCTCCACTTT
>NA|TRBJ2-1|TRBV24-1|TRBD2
CATSDPAGGPGEQFF
TGTGCCACCAGTGATCCAGCGGGAGGGCCGGGTGAGCAGTTCTTC
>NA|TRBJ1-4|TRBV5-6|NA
CASSATGYNEKLFF
TGTGCCAGCAGTGCGACGGGGTATAATGAAAAACTGTTTTTT
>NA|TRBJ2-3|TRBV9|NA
CASSSPQVGGKWADTQYF
TGTGCCAGCAGCTCTCCCCAAGTTGGCGGGAAGTGGGCAGATACGCAGTATTTT
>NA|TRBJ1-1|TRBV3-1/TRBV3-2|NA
CASSQGRGRNTEAFF
TGTGCCAGCAGCCAAGGACGGGGAAGAAACACTGAAGCTTTCTTT
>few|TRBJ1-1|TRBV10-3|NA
CAISELERTEAFF
TGTGCCATCAGTGAGCTGGAGCGAACTGAAGCTTTCTTT
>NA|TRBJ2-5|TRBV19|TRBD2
CASSIMAGGQETQYF
TGTGCCAGTAGTATTATGGCGGGAGGGCAAGAGACCCAGTACTTC
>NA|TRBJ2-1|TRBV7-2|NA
CASTPPGSSYNEQFF
TGTGCCAGCACCCCCCCGGGGAGCTCCTACAATGAGCAGTTCTTC
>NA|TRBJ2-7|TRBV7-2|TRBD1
CASSPRSRTGFYEQYF
TGTGCCAGCAGCCCGCGCTCAAGGACAGGGTTTTACGAGCAGTACTTC
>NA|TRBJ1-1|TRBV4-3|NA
CASSHPPSGGNTEAFF
TGCGCCAGCAGCCACCCCCCCAGCGGGGGTAACACTGAAGCTTTCTTT
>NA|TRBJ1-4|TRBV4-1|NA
CASSRQQATNEKLFF
TGCGCCAGCAGCCGCCAACAGGCAACTAATGAAAAACTGTTTTTT
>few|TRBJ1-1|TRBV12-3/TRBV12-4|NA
CASSFYRGTEAFF
TGTGCCAGCAGTTTTTATAGGGGAACTGAAGCTTTCTTT
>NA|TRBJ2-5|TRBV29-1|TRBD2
CSVDGVSGRSETQYF
TGCAGCGTTGATGGAGTTAGCGGGAGATCTGAGACCCAGTACTTC
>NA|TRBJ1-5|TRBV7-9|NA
CASSLGPGANQPQHF
TGTGCCAGCAGCTTAGGTCCAGGGGCGAATCAGCCCCAGCATTTT
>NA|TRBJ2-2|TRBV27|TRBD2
CASSLVAGGFPGELFF
TGTGCCAGCAGTTTAGTAGCGGGGGGCTTCCCCGGGGAGCTGTTTTTT
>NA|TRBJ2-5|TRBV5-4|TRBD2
CASSPGLSQETQYF
TGTGCCAGCAGCCCGGGACTATCGCAAGAGACCCAGTACTTC
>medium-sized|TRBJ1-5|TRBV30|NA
CAWSVSLLDQPQHF
TGTGCCTGGAGTGTATCCCTACTTGATCAGCCCCAGCATTTT
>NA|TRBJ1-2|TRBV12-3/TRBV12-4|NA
CASRLNFYGYTF
TGTGCCAGCAGGCTGAACTTCTATGGCTACACCTTC
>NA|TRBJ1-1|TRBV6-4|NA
CASRDRGGTEAFF
TGTGCCAGCAGGGACCGGGGGGGGACTGAAGCTTTCTTT
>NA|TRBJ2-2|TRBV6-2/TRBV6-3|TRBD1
CASSLDRGGTGELFF
TGTGCCAGCAGTTTAGACAGGGGCGGTACCGGGGAGCTGTTTTTT
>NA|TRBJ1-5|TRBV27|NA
CASSLSGGGQPQHF
TGTGCCAGCAGTTTATCAGGGGGGGGACAGCCCCAGCATTTT
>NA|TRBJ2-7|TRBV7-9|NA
CASSHPGVGEQYF
TGTGCCAGCAGCCACCCAGGGGTGGGGGAGCAGTACTTC
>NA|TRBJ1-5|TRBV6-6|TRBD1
CASSARTGGVQPQHF
TGTGCCAGCAGTGCGCGGACAGGGGGTGTTCAGCCCCAGCATTTT
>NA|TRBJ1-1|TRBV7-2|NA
CASSLAWGAATEAFF
TGTGCCAGCAGCTTAGCCTGGGGCGCTGCCACTGAAGCTTTCTTT
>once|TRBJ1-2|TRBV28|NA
CASSYTLELPYGYTF
TGTGCCAGCAGTTACACTTTGGAGCTCCCCTATGGCTACACCTTC
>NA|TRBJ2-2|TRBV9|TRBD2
CASSGLAMNTGELFF
TGTGCCAGCAGCGGACTAGCAATGAACACCGGGGAGCTGTTTTTT
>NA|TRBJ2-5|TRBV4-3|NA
CASSQGSRETQYF
TGCGCCAGCAGCCAAGGCAGTCGAGAGACCCAGTACTTC
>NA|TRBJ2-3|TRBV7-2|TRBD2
CASSLVGGFSTDTQYF
TGTGCCAGCAGCTTAGTGGGGGGGTTCAGCACAGATACGCAGTATTTT
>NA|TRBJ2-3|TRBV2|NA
CASGERGGRDTQYF
TGTGCCAGCGGGGAAAGGGGGGGCCGAGATACGCAGTATTTT
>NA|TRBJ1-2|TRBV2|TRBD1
CASSGSRDRGYGYTF
TGTGCCAGCAGCGGGTCCCGGGACAGGGGCTATGGCTACACCTTC
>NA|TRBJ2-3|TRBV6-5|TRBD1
CASSYDRGPTDTQYF
TGTGCCAGCAGTTATGACAGGGGGCCCACAGATACGCAGTATTTT
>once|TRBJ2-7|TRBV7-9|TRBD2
CASSLTGTSGRLGPYEQYF
TGTGCCAGCAGCTTAACAGGGACTAGCGGGAGGTTGGGCCCCTACGAGCAGTACTTC
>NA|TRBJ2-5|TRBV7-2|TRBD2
CASSRSTSVGETQYF
TGTGCCAGCAGTCGATCTACTAGCGTTGGGGAGACCCAGTACTTC
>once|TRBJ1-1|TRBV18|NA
CASSPGRNTEAFF
TGTGCCAGCTCACCGGGGAGGAACACTGAAGCTTTCTTT
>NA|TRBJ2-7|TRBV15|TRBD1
CATSREQGRNEQYF
TGTGCCACCAGCAGAGAACAGGGGCGGAACGAGCAGTACTTC
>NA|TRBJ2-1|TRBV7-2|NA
CASSSDVNSGRYNEQFF
TGTGCCAGCAGCTCCGATGTAAATAGCGGCCGCTACAATGAGCAGTTCTTC